This T cell receptor (beta chain) was recorded in a study of cytomegalovirus exposure and HLA in healthy donors. Comments on this clone: Its antigen is unidentified. The CDR3 ends on some other residue instead of the conserved phenylalanine or tryptophan, so this is likely a read error.

This CDR3 comprises 13 residues. With V trimmed by 0 bases and J by 4 bases, 0 bases remained unmatched. The germline V gene has CDR1 SGHRS and CDR2 YFSETQ. The PCR made use of 60 Vbeta and 13 Jbeta primers. Only in-frame clones appear in the TCRdb table, and some are missing; sequencing was by immunoSEQ multiplex PCR. The sample has fewer than 130,000 clones, roughly 70% seen once; the top ten hold under 13%. Findings of the study overall: On later analysis, the bulk of CMV-associated TCR beta chains appeared to be HLA-restricted. A link between a missense DCLRE1C variant and TCR beta V- and J-gene trimming emerged from a later analysis. A likely sequencing artifact accounted for one observed cluster of highly shared sequence variants.

Sequencing used PBMCs. The V gene is TRBV5-1, the J gene TRBJ1-2; 7 nucleotides agree with TRBD1. The origin of this receptor is a man between 35 and 55 years old in good health and CMV-seropositive. The CDR3 spells CASSLDRGYGYTL. The CDR3 nucleotides read TGCGCCAGCAGCTTGGACAGGGGCTATGGCTACACCCTC.